This TCR beta chain emerged from a study of blood T cells in healthy people across ages. Study-level findings and limits: In older individuals, TCR beta diversity per million T cells was lower, falling roughly linearly with age. Naive T cell percentage and TCR beta diversity correlated strongly. Diversity was estimated from one million T cells, and these estimates were considered underestimates.

CDR1 is DFQATT and CDR2 is SNEGSKA in the germline V gene (reference sequence). V was cut by 6 bases and J by 5 bases, with 14 bases left in between. CDR3 length: 12 amino acids. Next came a second PCR, run for about 7 to 11 cycles, which used a sample-barcoded 5' primer along with a J-beta primer mix. TCRdb re-called the 5' RACE reads with MiXCR, one entry per CDR3 protein. Among 1.5 million or so distinct CDR3 sequences listed, 42% were seen once. About this clonotype itself: The antigen remains undetermined.

Extractions gave at least 5 micrograms of total RNA per sample. The chain links TRBV20-1 to TRBJ2-7, with D unresolved. The sequence was obtained from a woman aged 18-29 years in good health. The sample was blood. The CDR3 reads CSALGPYHEQYF. The DNA for the CDR3 is TGCAGTGCCCTTGGTCCGTACCACGAGCAGTACTTC.